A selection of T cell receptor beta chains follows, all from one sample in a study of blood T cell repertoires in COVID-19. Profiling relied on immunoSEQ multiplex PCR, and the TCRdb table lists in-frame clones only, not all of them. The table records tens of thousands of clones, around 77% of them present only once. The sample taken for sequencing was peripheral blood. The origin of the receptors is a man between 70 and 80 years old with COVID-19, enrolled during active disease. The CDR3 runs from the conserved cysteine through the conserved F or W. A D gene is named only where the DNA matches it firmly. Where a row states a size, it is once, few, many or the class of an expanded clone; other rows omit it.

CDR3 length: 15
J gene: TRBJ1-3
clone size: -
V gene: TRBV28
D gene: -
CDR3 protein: CASSFPSGSGNTIYF
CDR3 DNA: TGTGCCAGCAGTTTTCCCTCGGGCTCTGGAAACACCATATATTTT

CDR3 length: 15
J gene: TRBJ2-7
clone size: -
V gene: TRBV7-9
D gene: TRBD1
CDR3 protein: CASSPGQVLSYEQYF
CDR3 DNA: TGTGCCAGCAGCCCGGGACAGGTGCTTTCCTACGAGCAGTACTTC

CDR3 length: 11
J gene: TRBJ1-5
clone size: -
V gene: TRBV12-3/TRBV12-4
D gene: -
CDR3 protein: CASSSRQPQHF
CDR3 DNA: TGTGCCAGCAGTTCCAGACAGCCCCAGCATTTT

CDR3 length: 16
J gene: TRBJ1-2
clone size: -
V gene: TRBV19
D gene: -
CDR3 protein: CASSIGGTSFNYGYTF
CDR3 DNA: TGTGCCAGTAGTATAGGAGGTACTTCCTTTAACTATGGCTACACCTTC

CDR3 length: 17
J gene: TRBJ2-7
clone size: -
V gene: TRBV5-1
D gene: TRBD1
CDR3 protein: CASSSGTGWGKGFEQYF
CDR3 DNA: TGCGCCAGCAGCTCAGGGACAGGGTGGGGGAAGGGCTTCGAGCAGTACTTC

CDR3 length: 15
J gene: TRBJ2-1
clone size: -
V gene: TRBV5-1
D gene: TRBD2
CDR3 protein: CASSSVAGGPNEQFF
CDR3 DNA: TGCGCCAGCAGCTCTGTAGCGGGAGGGCCCAATGAGCAGTTCTTC

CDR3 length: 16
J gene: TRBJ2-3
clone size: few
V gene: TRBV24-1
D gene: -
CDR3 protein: CATSDPVARDTDTQYF
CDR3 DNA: TGTGCCACCAGTGATCCAGTAGCGAGGGACACAGATACGCAGTATTTT

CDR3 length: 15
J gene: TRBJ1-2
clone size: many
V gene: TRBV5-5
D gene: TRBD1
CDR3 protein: CASSLTGAANYGYTF
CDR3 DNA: TGTGCCAGCAGCTTAACAGGGGCAGCTAACTATGGCTACACCTTC

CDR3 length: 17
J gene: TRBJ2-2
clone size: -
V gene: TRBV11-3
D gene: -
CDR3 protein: CASSLVPQAPNTGELFF
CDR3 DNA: TGTGCCAGCAGCTTAGTCCCTCAGGCGCCGAACACCGGGGAGCTGTTTTTT

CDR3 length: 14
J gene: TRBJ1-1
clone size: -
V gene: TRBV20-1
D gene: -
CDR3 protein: CSASLGTGNTEAFF
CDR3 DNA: TGCAGTGCTAGTTTGGGAACAGGGAACACTGAAGCTTTCTTT

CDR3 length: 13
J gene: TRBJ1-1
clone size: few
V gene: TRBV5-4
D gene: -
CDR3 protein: CASSLGRDFEAFF
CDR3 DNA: TGTGCCAGCAGCCTCGGACGGGACTTTGAAGCTTTCTTT

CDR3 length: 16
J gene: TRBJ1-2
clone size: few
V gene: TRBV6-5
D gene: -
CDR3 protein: CASSYSEGRPSFGYTF
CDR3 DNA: TGTGCCAGCAGTTACTCGGAGGGTCGACCATCGTTCGGCTACACCTTC

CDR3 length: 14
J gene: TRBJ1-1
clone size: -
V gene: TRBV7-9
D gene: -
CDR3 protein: CASSLVTGNTEAFF
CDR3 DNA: TGTGCCAGCAGCTTAGTCACAGGGAACACTGAAGCTTTCTTT

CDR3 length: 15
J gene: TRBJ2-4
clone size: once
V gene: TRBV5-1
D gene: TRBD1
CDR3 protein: CASSLGDREGNIQYF
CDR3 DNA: TGCGCCAGCAGCTTGGGGGACAGGGAGGGAAACATTCAGTACTTC

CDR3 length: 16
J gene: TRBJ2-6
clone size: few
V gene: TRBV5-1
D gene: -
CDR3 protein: CASSATGLSGANVLTF
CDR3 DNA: TGCGCCAGCAGCGCGACGGGGTTGTCCGGGGCCAACGTCCTGACTTTC

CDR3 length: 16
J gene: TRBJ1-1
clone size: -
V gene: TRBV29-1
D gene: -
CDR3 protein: CSVEPSLGQVNTEAFF
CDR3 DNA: TGCAGCGTTGAGCCCTCCCTGGGGCAGGTGAACACTGAAGCTTTCTTT

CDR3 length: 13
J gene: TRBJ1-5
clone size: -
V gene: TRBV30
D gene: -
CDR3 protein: CAWSSRENQPQHF
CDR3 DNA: TGTGCCTGGAGCTCCAGGGAAAATCAGCCCCAGCATTTT

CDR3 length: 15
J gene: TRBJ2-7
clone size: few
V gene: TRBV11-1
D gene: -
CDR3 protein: CASSPKTGLAYEQYF
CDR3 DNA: TGTGCCAGCAGCCCTAAAACAGGGTTAGCCTACGAGCAGTACTTC

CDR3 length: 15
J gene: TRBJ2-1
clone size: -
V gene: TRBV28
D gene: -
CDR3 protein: CASSCTSCSYNEQFF
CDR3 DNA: TGTGCCAGCAGTTGTACTAGCTGCTCCTACAATGAGCAGTTCTTC

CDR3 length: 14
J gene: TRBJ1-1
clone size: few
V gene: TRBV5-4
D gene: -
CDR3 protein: CASSAGRGHTEAFF
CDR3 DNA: TGTGCCAGCAGCGCCGGGAGGGGACACACTGAAGCTTTCTTT

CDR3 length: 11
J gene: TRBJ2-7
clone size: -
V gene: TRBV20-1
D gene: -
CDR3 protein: CSATSRDEQYF
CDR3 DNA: TGCAGTGCTACCAGCAGGGACGAGCAGTACTTC

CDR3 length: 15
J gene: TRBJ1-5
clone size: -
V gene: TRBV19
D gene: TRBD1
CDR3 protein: CASSSGGNSNQPQHF
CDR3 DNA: TGTGCCAGTAGTTCAGGGGGGAATAGCAATCAGCCCCAGCATTTT

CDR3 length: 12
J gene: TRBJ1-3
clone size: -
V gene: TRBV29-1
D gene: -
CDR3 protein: CSVGSVGNTIYF
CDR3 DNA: TGCAGCGTCGGGAGCGTTGGAAACACCATATATTTT

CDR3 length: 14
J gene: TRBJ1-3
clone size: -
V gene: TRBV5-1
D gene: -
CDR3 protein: CASSPDGAGNTIYF
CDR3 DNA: TGCGCCAGCAGCCCGGACGGGGCTGGAAACACCATATATTTT

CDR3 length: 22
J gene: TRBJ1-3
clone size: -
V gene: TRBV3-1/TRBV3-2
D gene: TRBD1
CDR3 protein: CASSQSVVWDRGLSRTGNTIYF
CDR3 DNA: TGTGCCAGCAGCCAATCGGTCGTCTGGGACAGGGGGCTCTCACGCACTGGAAACACCATATATTTT

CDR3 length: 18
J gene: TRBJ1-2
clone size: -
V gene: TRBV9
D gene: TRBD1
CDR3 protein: CASSEGMGTGALNYGYTF
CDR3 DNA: TGTGCCAGCAGCGAGGGGATGGGGACAGGCGCTCTGAACTATGGCTACACCTTC

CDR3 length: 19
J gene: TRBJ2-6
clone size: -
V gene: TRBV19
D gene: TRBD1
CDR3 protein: CASSPPGTGGATGANVLTF
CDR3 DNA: TGTGCCAGTAGTCCTCCAGGGACAGGGGGCGCAACGGGGGCCAACGTCCTGACTTTC

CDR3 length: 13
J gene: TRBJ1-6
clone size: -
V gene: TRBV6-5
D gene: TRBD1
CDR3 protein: CAGRTGGNSPLHF
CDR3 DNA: TGTGCCGGAAGGACAGGGGGGAATTCACCCCTCCACTTT

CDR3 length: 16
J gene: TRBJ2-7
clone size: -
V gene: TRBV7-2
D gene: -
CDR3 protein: CASSTQGGNSFDEQYF
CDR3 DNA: TGTGCCAGCAGCACCCAGGGGGGAAACTCCTTTGACGAGCAGTACTTC

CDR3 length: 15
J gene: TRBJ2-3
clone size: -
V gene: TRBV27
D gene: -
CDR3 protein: CASSPQRVRTDTQYF
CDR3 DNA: TGTGCCAGCAGTCCCCAGAGGGTCAGGACAGATACGCAGTATTTT

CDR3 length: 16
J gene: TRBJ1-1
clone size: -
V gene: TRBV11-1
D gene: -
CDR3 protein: CASSSWTSRRVTEAFF
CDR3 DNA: TGTGCCAGCAGCTCATGGACTTCGAGACGGGTCACTGAAGCTTTCTTT

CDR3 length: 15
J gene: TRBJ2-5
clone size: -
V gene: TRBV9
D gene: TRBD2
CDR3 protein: CASTRSSGLQETQYF
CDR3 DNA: TGTGCCAGCACTCGGTCTAGCGGCCTTCAAGAGACCCAGTACTTC

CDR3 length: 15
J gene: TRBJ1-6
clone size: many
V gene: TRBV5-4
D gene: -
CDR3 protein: CASSLGTGSVSPLHF
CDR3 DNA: TGTGCCAGCAGCTTGGGAACAGGGAGCGTTTCACCCCTCCACTTT

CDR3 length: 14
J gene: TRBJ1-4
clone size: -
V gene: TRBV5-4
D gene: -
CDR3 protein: CASSLAGGGEKLFF
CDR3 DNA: TGTGCCAGCAGCTTGGCCGGGGGGGGAGAAAAACTGTTTTTT

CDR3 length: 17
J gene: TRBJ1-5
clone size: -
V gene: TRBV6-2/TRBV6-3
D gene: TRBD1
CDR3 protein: CASSYGRGQRGNQPQHF
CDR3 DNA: TGTGCCAGCAGTTACGGCCGGGGACAGCGGGGCAATCAGCCCCAGCATTTT

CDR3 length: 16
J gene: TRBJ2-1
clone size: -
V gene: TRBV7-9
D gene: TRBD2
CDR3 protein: CASSSYSGGSYNEQFF
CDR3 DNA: TGTGCCAGCAGCTCCTATAGCGGGGGGTCCTACAATGAGCAGTTCTTC

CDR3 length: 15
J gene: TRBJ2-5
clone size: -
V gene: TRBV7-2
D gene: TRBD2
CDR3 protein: CASSPSGRGGETQYF
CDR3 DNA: TGTGCCAGCAGCCCCAGCGGGAGAGGGGGAGAGACCCAGTACTTC

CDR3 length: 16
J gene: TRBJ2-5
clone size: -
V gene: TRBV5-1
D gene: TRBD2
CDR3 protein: CASSLAPSGTQETQYF
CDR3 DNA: TGCGCCAGCAGCTTGGCTCCTAGCGGGACGCAAGAGACCCAGTACTTC

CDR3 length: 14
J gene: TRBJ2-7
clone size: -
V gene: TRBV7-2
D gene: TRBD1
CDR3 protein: CASIDRVTSYEQYF
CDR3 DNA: TGTGCCAGCATCGACAGGGTGACCTCCTACGAGCAGTACTTC

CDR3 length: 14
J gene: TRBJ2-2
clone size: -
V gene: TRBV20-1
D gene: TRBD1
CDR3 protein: CSASPGQLTGELFF
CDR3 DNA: TGCAGTGCTAGTCCGGGACAGCTCACCGGGGAGCTGTTTTTT

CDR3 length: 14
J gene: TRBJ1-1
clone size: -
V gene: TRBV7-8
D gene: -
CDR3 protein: CASSLGPQGRVAFF
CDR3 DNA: TGTGCCAGCAGCTTAGGCCCCCAGGGGCGGGTGGCTTTCTTT

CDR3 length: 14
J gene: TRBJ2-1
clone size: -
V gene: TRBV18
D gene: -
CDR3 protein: CASSPLTGDNEQFF
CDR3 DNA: TGTGCCAGCTCTCCTCTGACTGGTGACAATGAGCAGTTCTTC

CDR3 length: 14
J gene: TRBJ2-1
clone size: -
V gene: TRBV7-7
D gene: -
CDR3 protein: CASSPGTSFNEQFF
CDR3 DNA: TGTGCTAGCAGCCCGGGGACATCTTTCAATGAGCAGTTCTTC

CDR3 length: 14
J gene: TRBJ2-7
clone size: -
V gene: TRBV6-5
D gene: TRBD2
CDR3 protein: CASSPGTSVYEQYF
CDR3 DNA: TGTGCCAGCAGTCCCGGGACTAGTGTGTACGAGCAGTACTTC

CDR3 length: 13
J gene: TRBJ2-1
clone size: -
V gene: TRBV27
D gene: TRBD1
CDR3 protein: CASRTGGLHEQFF
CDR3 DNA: TGTGCCAGCAGAACAGGGGGTTTACATGAGCAGTTCTTC

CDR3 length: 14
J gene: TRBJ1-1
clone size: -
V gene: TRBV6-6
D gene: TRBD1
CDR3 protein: CASSYGTGADEAFF
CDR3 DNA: TGTGCCAGCAGTTACGGGACAGGGGCAGATGAAGCTTTCTTT

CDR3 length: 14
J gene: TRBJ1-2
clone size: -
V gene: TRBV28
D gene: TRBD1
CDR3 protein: CASSLRQGARGYTF
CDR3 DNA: TGTGCCAGCAGTTTGCGGCAGGGGGCGAGGGGCTACACCTTC

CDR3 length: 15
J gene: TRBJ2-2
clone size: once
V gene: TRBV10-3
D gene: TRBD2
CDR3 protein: CAISSGTTNTGELFF
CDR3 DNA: TGTGCCATCAGTTCCGGGACTACTAACACCGGGGAGCTGTTTTTT